The TCR beta chain under discussion was sequenced for a study of T cell changes during pregnancy in multiple sclerosis. Trimming took off 1 base at V and 7 bases at J, with 14 bases between the two ends. CDR1 and CDR2 (germline): SGDLS, YYNGEE. This CDR3 region has 14 residues. The table came from immunoSEQ multiplex PCR; TCRdb's copy has only in-frame clones and leaves some out. The data show approximately 26,000 clones, 75% to 90% seen once. The chain has TRBV9 and TRBJ1-2; a possible D gene is TRBD1 (6 bases). The source of this sequence is a female donor with multiple sclerosis, enrolled in a pregnancy study. Sequencing was performed on CD4+ T cells from peripheral blood mononuclear cells, taken in the second trimester of pregnancy. The CDR3 spells CASSVIGGVSGYTF. CDR3 nucleotides: TGTGCCAGCAGCGTAATAGGGGGGGTTTCTGGCTACACCTTC.